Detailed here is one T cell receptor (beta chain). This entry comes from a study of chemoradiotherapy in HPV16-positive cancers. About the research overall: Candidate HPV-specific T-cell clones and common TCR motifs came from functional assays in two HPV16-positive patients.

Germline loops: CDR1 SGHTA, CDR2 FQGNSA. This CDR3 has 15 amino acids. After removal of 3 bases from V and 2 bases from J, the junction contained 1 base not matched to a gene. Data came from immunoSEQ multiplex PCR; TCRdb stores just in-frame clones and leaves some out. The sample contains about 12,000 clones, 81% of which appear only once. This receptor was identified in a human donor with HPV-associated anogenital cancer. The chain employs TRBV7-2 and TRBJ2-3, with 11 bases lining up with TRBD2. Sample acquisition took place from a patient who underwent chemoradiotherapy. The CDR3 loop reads CASSLTSGDTDTQYF. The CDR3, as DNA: TGTGCCAGCAGCTTGACTAGCGGGGACACAGATACGCAGTATTTT.